The 18 T cell receptor beta chains listed next were all sequenced from one sample in a study of T cells expressing NK-cell markers (dated by TCRdb to the early 2020s). The method behind the library was 5' RACE. TCRdb shows the sequencer as Illumina HiSeq 2000. TCRdb reprocessed the reads; each CDR3 protein sequence makes one entry, and DNA is unavailable. The sample has 450,000 to 600,000 distinct CDR3 sequences on record. 3% to 4.5% of the sample is held by the ten biggest clonotypes. Sequencing was done on a sample of blood T cells: a sorted CD56 or NKG2C T cell subset, CD4+ or CD8+ T cells, or bulk PBMC T cells (not recorded which). These receptor sequences come from a man aged 18 to 29 in good health. Donor details come from another sample of the same person, matched by shared clones.

The chain is built from TRBV27 and TRBJ2-3; TCRdb's D call, TRBD1, is unchecked because there is no DNA. Germline V lookup: CDR1 MNHEY, CDR2 SMNVEV (reference sequence). There are 15 residues in the CDR3. The CDR3 is CASSSGTRFTDTQYF.

V is TRBV7-8 and J is TRBJ1-5; TCRdb proposes TRBD1, but this gene call is untestable without DNA. The length of the CDR3 is 14 residues. Germline-derived CDR1 and CDR2 are SGHVS and FQNEAQ. This chain's CDR3 is CASSRTTGNQPQHF.

The CDR3 reads CASSPGVAGPRKFF. The J gene is TRBJ2-1, the V gene TRBV6-1; TCRdb names TRBD2, which stays unverified in the absence of DNA. The V gene's germline CDR1 is MNHNS and CDR2 SASEGT. The CDR3 spans 14 residues.

This chain joins TRBV5-5 and TRBJ1-1; no DNA is available, so the TRBD1 call from TCRdb remains unchecked. Germline V gene sequence: CDR1 SGHKS, CDR2 YYEKEE (reference sequence). This CDR3 region has 13 residues. This CDR3 is CASSRDREPEAFF.

The V and J genes are TRBV10-3 and TRBJ2-5; TCRdb's D call, TRBD2, is unchecked because there is no DNA. The V gene's germline CDR1 is ENHRY and CDR2 SYGVKD. This CDR3 has 11 amino acids. The CDR3 region is CATGGGETQYF.

This sequence joins TRBV5-1 and TRBJ2-2. CDR1 is SGHRS, CDR2 YFSETQ, per germline. This CDR3 is 16 amino acids long. This CDR3 reads CASSTQVGGSTGELFF.

The rearrangement uses TRBV4-3 and TRBJ2-7. The CDR3 covers 12 residues. The germline gives CDR1 LGHNA, CDR2 YSLEER. The CDR3 is CASSQEMGEQYF.

The chain couples TRBV9 to TRBJ1-4. The CDR3 is made up of 13 amino acids. Germline CDR1 SGDLS, CDR2 YYNGEE. The CDR3 protein is CASSVTTNEKLFF.

The chain employs TRBV10-3 and TRBJ2-2; checking the TCRdb D call of TRBD2 is not possible without DNA. The CDR3 length is 14 residues. Germline V gene sequence: CDR1 ENHRY, CDR2 SYGVKD. CDR3: CAITEGVGTGELFF.

This chain connects TRBV10-3 to TRBJ1-4. Per the germline V gene, CDR1 is ENHRY and CDR2 is SYGVKD. This CDR3 has 13 residues. CDR3 in amino acids: CAIKKGEGEKLFF.

V is TRBV12-3 or TRBV12-4 and J is TRBJ1-2. The CDR3 totals 11 residues. CDR3 loop: CASSARSGYTF.

V and J are TRBV15 and TRBJ2-3; there is no DNA to check the TCRdb D call of TRBD1. CDR1 is LNHNV, CDR2 YYDKDF, per germline (reference sequence). The CDR3 runs to 16 residues. The CDR3 reads CATSRVGGWGADTQYF.

This chain joins TRBV9 and TRBJ2-2; the TCRdb call, TRBD2, lacks DNA for checking. The CDR3 has 15 amino acids. The germline V gene encodes CDR1 SGDLS and CDR2 YYNGEE. Here the CDR3 reads CASSVGPASTGELFF.

The chain joins TRBV12-3 or TRBV12-4 to TRBJ2-1; TCRdb proposes TRBD2, but this gene call is untestable without DNA. This CDR3 spans 16 amino acids. The CDR3 protein is CASSPSPSGIPDEQFF.

V is TRBV7-8 and J is TRBJ1-4; TCRdb selects TRBD1, and the lack of DNA leaves this call unchecked. Per germline, CDR1 SGHVS and CDR2 FQNEAQ. The CDR3 contains 15 residues. The CDR3 spells CASSEHREAGEKLFF. Using reference TRBV7-8 and TRBJ1-4 for the parts outside the CDR3, the full variable domain is GAGVSQSPRYKVAKRGQDVALRCDPISGHVSLFWYQQALGQGPEFLTYFQNEAQLDKSGLPSDRFFAERPEGSVSTLKIQRTQQEDSAVYLCASSEHREAGEKLFFGSGTQLSVL.

The J gene is TRBJ2-3, the V gene TRBV5-1; TCRdb returns TRBD1, unconfirmable since there is no DNA. Looked up from germline, CDR1 is SGHRS and CDR2 is YFSETQ. CDR3 length: 15 amino acids. CDR3 region: CASRLLRGLGDTQYF.

The CDR3 loop is CASSLVGRGTGFIRYEQYF. The chain carries TRBV11-1 and TRBJ2-7; checking the TCRdb D call of TRBD1 is not possible without DNA. This CDR3 has 19 residues. Germline values: CDR1 SGHAT, CDR2 FQDESV (reference sequence).

The chain uses TRBV9 and TRBJ2-1; the TCRdb call, TRBD2, lacks DNA for checking. Germline values: CDR1 SGDLS, CDR2 YYNGEE. This CDR3 spans 13 amino acids. This CDR3 is CASSVGGLNEQFF.